The sequence of this T cell receptor beta chain was determined in a study of long-term antiretroviral therapy in people with HIV. Version v3.0 of the immunoSEQ assay was performed at survey level. Produced via immunoSEQ multiplex PCR; TCRdb's table is partial and in-frame only. The repertoire holds around 20,000 clones, 85% seen once, with 3% to 4.5% in the top ten. No fewer than two post-ART and no fewer than one pre-ART PBMC samples existed for each donor. Details on this clone: The antigen is undetermined.

CDR1 is MNHEY and CDR2 is SVGAGI in the germline V gene. The CDR3 is 15 amino acids. J lost 7 bases, V lost 5 bases, and 8 bases had no gene match. Study outcomes and limitations: The ART regimens used between about 2004 and 2017 may be less effective than current ones. The study found narrower CDR3 length ranges in HIV repertoires than in controls.

Sample: unsorted PBMCs, taken 4 years after starting antiretroviral therapy. The receptor was derived from a man aged 18 to 35 with HIV. The rearrangement joins TRBV6-5 to TRBJ1-4, with TRBD1 matching over 9 bases. The CDR3, as DNA: TGTGCCAGCAGTCAACAACAGGGGGCCGGTGAAAAACTGTTTTTT. It codes for CASSQQQGAGEKLFF.